One sample yielded the 16 T cell receptor beta chains listed below, sequenced in a study of shared clonotypes between healthy human individuals. Only in-frame clones appear in the TCRdb table, and some are missing; sequencing was by immunoSEQ multiplex PCR. The data show 190,000 or so clones, around 63% seen once. Input material: memory CD4+ T cells sorted from blood. Specified subset: CD45RA-negative fraction. The receptors here all came from a man younger than 45 in good health.

Only a few counts were recorded for this clone. The genes are TRBV27 and TRBJ2-1; D is ambiguous. This CDR3 is built from 16 residues. Trimming removed 2 bases at V and 0 bases at J, with 11 bases between. Germline CDR1 and CDR2: MNHEY and SMNVEV (reference sequence). CDR3: CASSLRQTSSYNEQFF. The CDR3 DNA is TGTGCCAGCAGTTTAAGGCAGACGAGCTCCTACAATGAGCAGTTCTTC.

The chain joins TRBV27 to TRBJ2-4; 7 nucleotides agree with TRBD2. Germline CDR1 reads MNHEY; CDR2 reads SMNVEV (reference sequence). CDR3 length: 14 amino acids. The ends lost 3 bases at V and 6 bases at J; junction bases unmatched: 5. Here the CDR3 DNA reads TGTGCCAGCAGTTTGGGGGGGTTGGGAAACATTCAGTACTTC. Amino acids: CASSLGGLGNIQYF.

The genes are TRBV4-3 and TRBJ2-5; TRBD2 is a possible D gene (5 bases). V lost 0 bases and J lost 4, with 15 bases in between. Germline lookup yields CDR1 LGHNA and CDR2 YSLEER. The CDR3 is 16 residues long. In DNA form, the CDR3 reads TGCGCCAGCAGCCAAGAAACTACGGGGTTGGTAGAGACCCAGTACTTC. This sequence encodes CASSQETTGLVETQYF.

This clone was recorded once. This chain joins TRBV6-1 and TRBJ1-1; no firm D call. Trimming removed 3 bases from V and 1 base from J, with 15 bases in between. The germline CDR1 and CDR2 sequences are MNHNS and SASEGT. The CDR3 runs to 16 residues. CDR3 residues: CASSDGPTASNTEAFF. CDR3 sequence (DNA): TGTGCCAGCAGTGACGGTCCAACGGCCTCGAACACTGAAGCTTTCTTT.

This clone was observed many times. The J gene is TRBJ1-4, the V gene TRBV2; TRBD1 might be the D (5 bases). The CDR3 spans 14 residues. The germline gives CDR1 SNHLY, CDR2 FYNNEI. The V gene lost 8 bases and the J gene lost 5 bases, with 15 bases spanning the gap. The CDR3 nucleotides are TGTGCCAGCGGAGACGACAGAGGGAATGAAAAACTGTTTTTT. Residues: CASGDDRGNEKLFF.

This clone was found a few times. The chain combines TRBV29-1 with TRBJ1-1; perhaps TRBD1 as D (5 bases). Trimming took off 6 bases at V and 0 bases at J, with 17 bases between the two ends. This CDR3 region has 15 residues. CDR1 and CDR2 (germline): SQVTM, ANQGSEA. CDR3 in DNA: TGCAGCGTCGGGAAGGGGTGGGGCATGAACACTGAAGCTTTCTTT. Its translation is CSVGKGWGMNTEAFF.

The CDR3 loop is CASSERVVLQETQYF. CDR3 nucleotides: TGTGCCAGCAGTGAGCGGGTAGTACTACAAGAGACCCAGTACTTC. The chain joins TRBV2 to TRBJ2-5; D perhaps matches TRBD2 (5 bases). The CDR3 consists of 15 residues. The germline CDR1 and CDR2 sequences are SNHLY and FYNNEI. V was pared by 3 bases and J by 2 bases, with 13 bases between.

The chain employs TRBV14 and TRBJ2-1; D might be TRBD2 (5 bases). The CDR3 covers 15 residues. Germline CDR1 reads SGHDN; CDR2 reads FVKESK. The ends were cut back, 4 bases at V and 1 base at J, with 11 bases in the middle. CDR3 sequence: CASSLGSGSYNEQFF. The CDR3 DNA follows: TGTGCCAGCAGCCTCGGGTCGGGATCCTACAATGAGCAGTTCTTC. Together with reference TRBV14 and TRBJ2-1, the CDR3 gives the full variable domain: EAGVTQFPSHSVIEKGQTVTLRCDPISGHDNLYWYRRVMGKEIKFLLHFVKESKQDESGMPNNRFLAERTGGTYSTLKVQPAELEDSGVYFCASSLGSGSYNEQFFGPGTRLTVL.

This sequence joins TRBV2 and TRBJ2-3, with 7 bases fitting TRBD2. This CDR3 has 16 amino acids. The V segment lost 3 bases and the J segment 1 base; nucleotides outside the gene matches: 7. The germline V gene encodes CDR1 SNHLY and CDR2 FYNNEI. In DNA form, the CDR3 reads TGTGCCAGCAGTGAGGGGACGGCGGGAGGCACAGATACGCAGTATTTT. This sequence encodes CASSEGTAGGTDTQYF.

This clone was observed a handful of times. V and J are TRBV27 and TRBJ2-3, with D perhaps TRBD2 (6 bases). The CDR3 runs 14 residues. V gave up 5 bases and J gave up 2 bases, with 11 bases separating them. Per the germline V gene, CDR1 is MNHEY and CDR2 is SMNVEV (reference sequence). The CDR3 DNA is TGTGCCAGCAGTGGAGGGGACCCCACAGATACGCAGTATTTT. This encodes CASSGGDPTDTQYF.

J is TRBJ2-1 and V is TRBV19, with 12 bases aligning to TRBD2. The V and J ends lost 3 bases and 6 bases, in that order; junction bases with no gene match: 3. CDR3 length: 15 amino acids. Germline CDR1 LNHDA, CDR2 SQIVND (reference sequence). For the CDR3, the DNA is TGTGCCAGTAGTATTACTAGCGGGAGGCCCAATGAGCAGTTCTTC. It specifies CASSITSGRPNEQFF.

This clone was counted a few times. The chain combines TRBV10-3 with TRBJ1-4; D possibly corresponds to TRBD1 (5 bases). Germline V gives CDR1 ENHRY, CDR2 SYGVKD. The V gene lost 3 bases and the J gene lost 7 bases, with 9 bases spanning the gap. CDR3 length: 13 amino acids. The CDR3 is CAISEGVGEKLFF. CDR3 DNA sequence: TGTGCCATCAGTGAAGGGGTTGGTGAAAAACTGTTTTTT.

This rearrangement joins TRBV7-6 to TRBJ2-1; no reliable D call. Deletions cut 0 bases from V and 9 bases from J, with 12 bases between. The CDR3 spans 14 residues. Germline V gene data show CDR1 as SGHVS and CDR2 as FNYEAQ. As DNA, the CDR3 is TGTGCCAGCAGCTTAGCGCAGGAGCTGACTGAGCAGTTCTTC. Translation gives CASSLAQELTEQFF.

This chain's CDR3 is CATSVEQGDEQYF. For the CDR3, the DNA is TGTGCCACCAGCGTTGAGCAGGGGGACGAGCAGTACTTC. This chain joins TRBV15 and TRBJ2-7, with 7 bases fitting TRBD1. Looked up from germline, CDR1 is LNHNV and CDR2 is YYDKDF (reference sequence). The V gene end was trimmed by 5 bases and the J gene end by 5 bases; junction bases not matched to a gene: 6. The CDR3 is made up of 13 amino acids.

This clone was seen a few times. This sequence joins TRBV28 and TRBJ1-2, with D tentatively TRBD1 (5 bases). V was pared by 2 bases and J by 2 bases, with 15 bases between. CDR3 length: 16 amino acids. Germline assignment: CDR1 MDHEN and CDR2 SYDVKM. The CDR3 sequence: CASSLGGAGSNYGYTF. The CDR3 DNA reads TGTGCCAGCAGTTTAGGTGGGGCAGGATCCAACTATGGCTACACCTTC.

In its sample, this clone was seen a few times. The chain joins TRBV14 to TRBJ2-3; D is uncertain. Germline loops: CDR1 SGHDN, CDR2 FVKESK. The CDR3 is 15 amino acids. V dropped 0 bases and J dropped 2 bases, with 9 bases sitting between them. The CDR3 is CASSQEGLNTDTQYF. The CDR3 bases are TGTGCCAGCAGCCAAGAAGGCCTAAACACAGATACGCAGTATTTT.